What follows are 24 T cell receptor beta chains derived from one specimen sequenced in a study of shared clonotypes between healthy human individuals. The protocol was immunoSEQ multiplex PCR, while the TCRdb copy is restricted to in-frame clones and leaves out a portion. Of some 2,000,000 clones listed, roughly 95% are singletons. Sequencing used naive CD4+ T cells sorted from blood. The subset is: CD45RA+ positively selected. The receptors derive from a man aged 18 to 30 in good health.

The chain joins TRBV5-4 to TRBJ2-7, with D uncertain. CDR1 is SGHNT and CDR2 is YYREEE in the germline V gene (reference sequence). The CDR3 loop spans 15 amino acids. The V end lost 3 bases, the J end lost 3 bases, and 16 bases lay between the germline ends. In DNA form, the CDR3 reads TGTGCCAGCAGCTCTGGACGGGCTCCTATCTACGAGCAGTACTTC. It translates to CASSSGRAPIYEQYF.

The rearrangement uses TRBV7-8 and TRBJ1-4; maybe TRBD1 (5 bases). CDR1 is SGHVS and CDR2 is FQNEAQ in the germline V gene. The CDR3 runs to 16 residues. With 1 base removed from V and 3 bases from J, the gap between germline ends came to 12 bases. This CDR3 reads CASSLEAGSPNEKLFF. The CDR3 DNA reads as TGTGCCAGCAGCTTAGAGGCAGGGAGCCCTAATGAAAAACTGTTTTTT.

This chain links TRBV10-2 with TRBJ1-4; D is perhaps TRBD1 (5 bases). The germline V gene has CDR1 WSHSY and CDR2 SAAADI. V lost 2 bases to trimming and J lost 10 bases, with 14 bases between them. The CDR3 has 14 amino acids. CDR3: CASSEQGAPGKLFF. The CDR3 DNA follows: TGCGCCAGCAGTGAGCAAGGGGCGCCGGGAAAACTGTTTTTT.

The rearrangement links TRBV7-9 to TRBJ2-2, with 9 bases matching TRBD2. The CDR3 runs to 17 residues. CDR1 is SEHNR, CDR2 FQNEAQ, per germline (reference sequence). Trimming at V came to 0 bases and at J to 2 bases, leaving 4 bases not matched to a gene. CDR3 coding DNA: TGTGCCAGCAGCTTAGCTAGCGGGAGCCTTAACACCGGGGAGCTGTTTTTT. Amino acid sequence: CASSLASGSLNTGELFF. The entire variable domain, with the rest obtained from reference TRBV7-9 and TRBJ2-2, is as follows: DTGVSQNPRHKITKRGQNVTFRCDPISEHNRLYWYRQTLGQGPEFLTYFQNEAQLEKSRLLSDRFSAERPKGSFSTLEIQRTEQGDSAMYLCASSLASGSLNTGELFFGEGSRLTVL.

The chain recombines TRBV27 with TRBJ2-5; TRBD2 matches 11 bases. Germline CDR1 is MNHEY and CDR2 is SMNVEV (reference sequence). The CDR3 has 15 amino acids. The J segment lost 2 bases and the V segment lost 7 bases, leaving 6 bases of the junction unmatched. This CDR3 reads CASNNLAGGQETQYF. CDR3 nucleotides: TGTGCCAGCAACAATCTAGCGGGGGGACAAGAGACCCAGTACTTC.

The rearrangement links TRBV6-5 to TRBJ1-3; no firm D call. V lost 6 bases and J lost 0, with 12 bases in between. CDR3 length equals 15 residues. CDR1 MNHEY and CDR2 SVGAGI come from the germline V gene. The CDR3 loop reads CASSSGRSSGNTIYF. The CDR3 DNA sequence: TGTGCCAGCAGCTCCGGAAGGAGCTCTGGAAACACCATATATTTT.

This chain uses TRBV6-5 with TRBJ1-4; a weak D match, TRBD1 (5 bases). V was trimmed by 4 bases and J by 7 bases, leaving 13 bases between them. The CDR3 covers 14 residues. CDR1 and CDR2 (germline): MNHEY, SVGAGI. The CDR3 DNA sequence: TGTGCCAGCAGTTTAACCGGGAGGGGTGAAAAACTGTTTTTT. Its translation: CASSLTGRGEKLFF.

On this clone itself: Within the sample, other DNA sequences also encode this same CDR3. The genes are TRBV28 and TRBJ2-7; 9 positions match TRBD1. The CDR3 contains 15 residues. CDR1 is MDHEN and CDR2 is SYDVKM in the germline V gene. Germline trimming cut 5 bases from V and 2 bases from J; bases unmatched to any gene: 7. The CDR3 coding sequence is TGTGCCAGCAGTGCCCCCGGGACAGGGACCTACGAGCAGTACTTC. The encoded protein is CASSAPGTGTYEQYF.

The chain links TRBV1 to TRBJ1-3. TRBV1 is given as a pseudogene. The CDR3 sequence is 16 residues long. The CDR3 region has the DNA TGCACCAGCAGCCGTGGGGGGACACGGAATGGAAACACCATATATTTT. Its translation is CTSSRGGTRNGNTIYF.

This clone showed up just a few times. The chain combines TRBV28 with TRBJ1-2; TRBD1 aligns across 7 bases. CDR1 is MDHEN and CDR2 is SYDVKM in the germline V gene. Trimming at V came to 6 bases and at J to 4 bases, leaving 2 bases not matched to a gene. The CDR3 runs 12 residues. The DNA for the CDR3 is TGTGCCAGCAGGGGGACAGCCTATGGCTACACCTTC. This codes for CASRGTAYGYTF.

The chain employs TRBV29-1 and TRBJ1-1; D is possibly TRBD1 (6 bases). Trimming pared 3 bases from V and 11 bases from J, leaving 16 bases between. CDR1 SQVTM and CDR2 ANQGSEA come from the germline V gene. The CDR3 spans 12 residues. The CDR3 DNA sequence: TGCAGCGTTGACCTGCCGGGGGCGGAGGCTTTCTTT. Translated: CSVDLPGAEAFF. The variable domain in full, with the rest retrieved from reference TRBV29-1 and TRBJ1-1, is SAVISQKPSRDICQRGTSLTIQCQVDSQVTMMFWYRQQPGQSLTLIATANQGSEATYESGFVIDKFPISRPNLTFSTLTVSNMSPEDSSIYLCSVDLPGAEAFFGQGTRLTVV.

This chain's CDR3 is CASSEGLAAGELFF. The CDR3 region has the DNA TGTGCCAGCAGCGAGGGACTAGCTGCCGGGGAGCTGTTTTTT. The chain is built from TRBV5-6 and TRBJ2-2, with 9 bases lining up with TRBD2. The CDR3 is 14 amino acids. V was pared by 4 bases and J by 6 bases, with 4 bases of the junction left unmatched. Germline CDR1 is SGHDT and CDR2 is YYEEEE.

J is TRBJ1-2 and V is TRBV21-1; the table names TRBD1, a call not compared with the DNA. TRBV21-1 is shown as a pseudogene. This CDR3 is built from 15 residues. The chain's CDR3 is CASSSDRVECYGYTF. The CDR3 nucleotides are TGTGCCAGCAGCTCCGACAGGGTCGAATGCTATGGCTACACCTTC.

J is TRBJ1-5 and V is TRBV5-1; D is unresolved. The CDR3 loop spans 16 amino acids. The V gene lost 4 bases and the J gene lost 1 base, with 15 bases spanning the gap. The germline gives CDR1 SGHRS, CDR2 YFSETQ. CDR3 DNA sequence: TGCGCCAGCAGCCAAGAAGAAATGGCAAGCAATCAGCCCCAGCATTTT. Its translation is CASSQEEMASNQPQHF.

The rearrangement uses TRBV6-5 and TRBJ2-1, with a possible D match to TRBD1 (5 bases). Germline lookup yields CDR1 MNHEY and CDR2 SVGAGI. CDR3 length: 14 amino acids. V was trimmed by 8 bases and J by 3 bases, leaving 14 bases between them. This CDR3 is CASVGTGIYNEQFF. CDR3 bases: TGTGCCAGCGTTGGAACAGGAATCTACAATGAGCAGTTCTTC.

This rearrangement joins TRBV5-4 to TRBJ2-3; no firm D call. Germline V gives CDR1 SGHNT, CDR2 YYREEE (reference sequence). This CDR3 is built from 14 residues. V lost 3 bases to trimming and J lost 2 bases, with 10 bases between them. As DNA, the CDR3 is TGTGCCAGCAGCTCAAGTCCCCCCACAGATACGCAGTATTTT. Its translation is CASSSSPPTDTQYF.

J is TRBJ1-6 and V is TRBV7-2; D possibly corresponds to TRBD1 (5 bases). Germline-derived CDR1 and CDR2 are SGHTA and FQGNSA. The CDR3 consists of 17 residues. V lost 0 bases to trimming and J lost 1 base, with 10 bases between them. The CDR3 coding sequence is TGTGCCAGCAGCTTAGCAAGGGACGGGTCCTATAATTCACCCCTCCACTTT. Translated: CASSLARDGSYNSPLHF.

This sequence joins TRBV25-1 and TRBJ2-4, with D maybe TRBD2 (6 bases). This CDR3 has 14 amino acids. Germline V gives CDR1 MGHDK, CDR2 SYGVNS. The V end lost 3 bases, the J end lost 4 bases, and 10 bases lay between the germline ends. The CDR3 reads CASSDSGGKNIQYF. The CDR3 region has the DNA TGTGCCAGCAGTGATTCCGGGGGAAAAAACATTCAGTACTTC.

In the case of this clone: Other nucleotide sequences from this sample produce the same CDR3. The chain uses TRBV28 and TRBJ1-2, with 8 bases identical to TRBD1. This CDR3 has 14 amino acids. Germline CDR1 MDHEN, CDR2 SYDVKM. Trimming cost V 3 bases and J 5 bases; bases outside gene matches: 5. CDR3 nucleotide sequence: TGTGCCAGCAGTTTGCTCGGACAGGGATATGGCTACACCTTC. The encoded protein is CASSLLGQGYGYTF.

CDR3 sequence (DNA): TGTGCCATCAGCCGGACTAGCGGGAGATCCTCCTACAATGAGCAGTTCTTC. Its translation: CAISRTSGRSSYNEQFF. V and J are TRBV10-3 and TRBJ2-1, with 13 bases lining up with TRBD2. This CDR3 contains 17 residues. Germline-derived CDR1 and CDR2 are ENHRY and SYGVKD. The J segment lost 0 bases and the V segment lost 6 bases, leaving 5 bases of the junction unmatched.

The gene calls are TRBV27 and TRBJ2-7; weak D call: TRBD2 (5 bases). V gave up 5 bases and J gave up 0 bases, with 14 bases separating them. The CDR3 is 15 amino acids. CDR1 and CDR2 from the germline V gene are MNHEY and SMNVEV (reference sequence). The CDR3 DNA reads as TGTGCCAGCAGTCCTCGGGGTCCGGGCTCCTACGAGCAGTACTTC. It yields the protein CASSPRGPGSYEQYF.

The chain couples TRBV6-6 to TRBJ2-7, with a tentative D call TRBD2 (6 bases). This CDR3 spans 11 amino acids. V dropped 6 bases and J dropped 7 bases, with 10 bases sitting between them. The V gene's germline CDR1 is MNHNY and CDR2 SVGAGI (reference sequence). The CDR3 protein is CASREGREQYF. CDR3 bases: TGTGCCAGCAGGGAGGGAAGAGAGCAGTACTTC.

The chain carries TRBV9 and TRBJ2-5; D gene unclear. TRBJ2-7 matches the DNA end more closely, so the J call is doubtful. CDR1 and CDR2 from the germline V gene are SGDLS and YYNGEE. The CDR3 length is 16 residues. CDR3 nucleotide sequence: TGTGCCAGCAGCGTAGAAATAGGTGGTCCCTCCTACGAGCAGTACTTC. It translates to CASSVEIGGPSYEQYF.

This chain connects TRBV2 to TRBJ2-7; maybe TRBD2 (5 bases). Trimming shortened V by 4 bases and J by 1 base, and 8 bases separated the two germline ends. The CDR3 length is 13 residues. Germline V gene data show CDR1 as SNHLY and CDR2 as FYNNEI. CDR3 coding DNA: TGTGCCAGCAGTGTTCGGGATTCCTACGAGCAGTACTTC. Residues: CASSVRDSYEQYF.